The 23 T cell receptor beta chains reported below all come from one sample, sequenced in a study of OX40 agonist ivuxolimab in advanced cancers. Method: immunoSEQ multiplex PCR; TCRdb's copy keeps in-frame clones and lacks some. The table has tens of thousands of clones, approximately 89% seen once. Material: CD4+ or CD8+ T cells sorted from blood, obtained in a trial of the OX40 agonist ivuxolimab. The receptors derive from an adult with an advanced solid tumor such as melanoma, head and neck, liver or kidney cancer.

The CDR3 DNA follows: TGTGCCAGCAGCTTAGCCGGGCATGGAAACACCATATATTTT. Translating gives CASSLAGHGNTIYF. The V call is TRBV7-2, the J call TRBJ1-3; D ambiguous. This CDR3 comprises 14 residues. Trimming removed 0 bases at V and 3 bases at J, with 6 bases between. Germline V lookup: CDR1 SGHTA, CDR2 FQGNSA.

This chain connects TRBV5-6 to TRBJ2-4; the match to TRBD1 covers 10 bases. Germline V gene sequence: CDR1 SGHDT, CDR2 YYEEEE. The CDR3 spans 16 residues. The V gene end was trimmed by 4 bases and the J gene end by 2 bases; junction bases not matched to a gene: 6. CDR3 bases: TGTGCCAGCAGCGGCGGGACAGGGGTGACCAAAAACATTCAGTACTTC. It specifies CASSGGTGVTKNIQYF.

V is TRBV10-2 and J is TRBJ2-7; D may be TRBD1 or TRBD2 (5 bases each). Germline V gene sequence: CDR1 WSHSY, CDR2 SAAADI. The CDR3 has 13 residues. Trimming pared 6 bases from V and 2 bases from J, leaving 11 bases between. CDR3 amino acids: CASSTGAAYEQYF. DNA for the CDR3: TGCGCCAGCAGCACCGGGGCCGCCTACGAGCAGTACTTC.

In its sample, this clone was seen a few times. V and J are TRBV6-1 and TRBJ2-5; TRBD2 matches 13 bases. The CDR3 is made up of 16 amino acids. The V and J ends lost 2 bases and 5 bases, in that order; junction bases with no gene match: 5. The germline V gene has CDR1 MNHNS and CDR2 SASEGT. CDR3 sequence (DNA): TGTGCCAGCAGTGAAACTAGCGGGAGGGCCGACGAGACCCAGTACTTC. Its translation is CASSETSGRADETQYF.

A few counts support this clone. The rearrangement uses TRBV11-1 and TRBJ2-1; TRBD2 agrees at 9 bases. The CDR3 spans 15 residues. Germline values: CDR1 SGHAT, CDR2 FQDESV (reference sequence). V was clipped by 5 bases and J by 8 bases; unmatched bases: 10. The CDR3 protein is CASSPTLAGYDEQFF. CDR3 nucleotides: TGTGCCAGCAGCCCTACCCTAGCGGGATATGATGAGCAGTTCTTC.

This sequence joins TRBV9 and TRBJ2-7; no clear D gene. The length of the CDR3 is 14 residues. Looked up from germline, CDR1 is SGDLS and CDR2 is YYNGEE. The V gene lost 4 bases and the J gene lost 1 base, with 12 bases spanning the gap. This chain's CDR3 is CASSLSRNSYEQYF. CDR3 nucleotide sequence: TGTGCCAGCAGCCTCTCTCGGAATTCCTACGAGCAGTACTTC.

The chain joins TRBV5-5 to TRBJ2-7; TRBD1 agrees at 7 bases. Unmatched junction bases numbered 4, after V lost 1 base and J lost 0 bases. CDR1 is SGHKS, CDR2 YYEKEE, per germline (reference sequence). CDR3 size: 15 residues. CDR3 DNA sequence: TGTGCCAGCAGCTTGTGGACAGGAAGCTCCTACGAGCAGTACTTC. It is translated as CASSLWTGSSYEQYF.

This clone was picked up a small number of times. The rearrangement uses TRBV7-9 and TRBJ2-7; D unclear. This CDR3 has 16 amino acids. The V gene's germline CDR1 is SEHNR and CDR2 FQNEAQ (reference sequence). The V and J ends lost 3 bases and 3 bases respectively, with 18 bases between them. CDR3 region: CASSFPMDGTNYEQYF. In DNA, the CDR3 is TGTGCCAGCAGCTTCCCGATGGACGGCACCAACTACGAGCAGTACTTC.

This clone was counted a single time. This chain links TRBV11-1 with TRBJ2-7; D unclear. Trimming took 0 bases from V and 5 from J, leaving 11 bases between them. The CDR3 contains 14 residues. Germline CDR1 and CDR2: SGHAT and FQDESV (reference sequence). The CDR3 DNA follows: TGTGCCAGCAGCTTAGCTGGTGGGGTTAACGAGCAGTACTTC. Translated: CASSLAGGVNEQYF.

This chain connects TRBV6-5 to TRBJ2-1; unclear D gene. The CDR3 consists of 13 residues. CDR1 MNHEY and CDR2 SVGAGI come from the germline V gene. V gave up 6 bases and J gave up 10 bases, with 16 bases separating them. CDR3 nucleotide sequence: TGTGCCAGCAGCCGGCGACGGGTAAAGGAGCAGTTCTTC. Translation gives CASSRRRVKEQFF.

The chain is built from TRBV13 and TRBJ1-1; weak D call: TRBD1 (5 bases). V lost 6 bases and J lost 4, with 9 bases in between. The CDR3 covers 12 residues. Per germline, CDR1 PRHDT and CDR2 FYEKMQ (reference sequence). CDR3: CASRAGGTEAFF. In DNA, the CDR3 is TGTGCCAGCAGGGCGGGGGGCACTGAAGCTTTCTTT.

This rearrangement joins TRBV6-5 to TRBJ1-6; D not resolved. Looked up from germline, CDR1 is MNHEY and CDR2 is SVGAGI. The CDR3 runs 15 residues. Deletions cut 1 base from V and 8 bases from J, with 12 bases between. The CDR3 DNA follows: TGTGCCAGCAGTTACTTCAGAGCCGGGGATTCACCCCTCCACTTT. Its translation is CASSYFRAGDSPLHF.

V and J are TRBV11-2 and TRBJ2-7; a possible D gene is TRBD2 (5 bases). CDR1 is SGHAT, CDR2 FQNNGV, per germline. V was clipped by 1 base and J by 0 bases, with 7 bases between them. The CDR3 contains 14 residues. The CDR3 is CASSLAGVSYEQYF. The CDR3 nucleotides read TGTGCCAGCAGCTTAGCCGGGGTCTCCTACGAGCAGTACTTC. Together with reference TRBV11-2 and TRBJ2-7, the CDR3 gives the full variable domain: EAGVAQSPRYKIIEKRQSVAFWCNPISGHATLYWYQQILGQGPKLLIQFQNNGVVDDSQLPKDRFSAERLKGVDSTLKIQPAKLEDSAVYLCASSLAGVSYEQYFGPGTRLTVT.

V is TRBV6-5 and J is TRBJ1-2; the match to TRBD1 covers 10 bases. V shed 2 bases and J 2 bases; nucleotides not matched to a gene: 2. Germline CDR1 reads MNHEY; CDR2 reads SVGAGI. CDR3 size: 15 residues. The CDR3 sequence is CASSYMGQGNYGYTF. The CDR3 DNA reads TGTGCCAGCAGTTACATGGGACAGGGGAACTATGGCTACACCTTC.

The CDR3 spells CASSSSSQYGYTF. CDR3 DNA sequence: TGTGCCAGCAGCTCCAGCAGTCAGTATGGCTACACCTTC. The chain recombines TRBV5-4 with TRBJ1-2, with unresolved D. The CDR3 extends over 13 amino acids. Germline V gene data show CDR1 as SGHNT and CDR2 as YYREEE (reference sequence). The V gene lost 3 bases and the J gene lost 5 bases, with 11 bases spanning the gap. Based on the CDR3 plus reference TRBV5-4 and TRBJ1-2, the full variable domain is ETGVTQSPTHLIKTRGQQVTLRCSSQSGHNTVSWYQQALGQGPQFIFQYYREEENGRGNFPPRFSGLQFPNYSSELNVNALELDDSALYLCASSSSSQYGYTFGSGTRLTVV.

This clone occurred a few times. This chain joins TRBV7-9 and TRBJ2-7; D not resolved. Germline values: CDR1 SEHNR, CDR2 FQNEAQ (reference sequence). V was clipped by 7 bases and J by 2 bases, with 12 bases between them. This CDR3 comprises 13 residues. In DNA form, the CDR3 reads TGTGCCAGCAATAGTGGTTTCCCCTACGAGCAGTACTTC. Residues: CASNSGFPYEQYF.

This chain uses TRBV28 with TRBJ2-5; D is perhaps TRBD1 or TRBD2 (5 bases each). This CDR3 has 13 residues. V was clipped by 3 bases and J by 5 bases, with 10 bases between them. Germline V gene sequence: CDR1 MDHEN, CDR2 SYDVKM. CDR3 nucleotide sequence: TGTGCCAGCAGTTTTACGGGGCCCGAGACCCAGTACTTC. It yields the protein CASSFTGPETQYF.

The V call is TRBV19, the J call TRBJ1-1; unclear D gene. The CDR3 runs 10 residues. CDR1 and CDR2 from the germline V gene are LNHDA and SQIVND (reference sequence). V lost 9 bases and J 1 base, leaving 3 bases between the germline ends. The DNA for the CDR3 is TGTGCCAGCGGGAACACTGAAGCTTTCTTT. As protein: CASGNTEAFF.

This chain joins TRBV7-9 and TRBJ2-5, with a tentative D call TRBD1 (5 bases). The CDR3 covers 13 residues. CDR1 and CDR2 (germline): SEHNR, FQNEAQ (reference sequence). Trimming left V 5 bases short and J 4 bases short, with 11 bases between. Here the CDR3 DNA reads TGTGCCAGCAGCCACGGACACGGAGAGACCCAGTACTTC. Amino acids: CASSHGHGETQYF.

CDR3 nucleotide sequence: TGTGCCAGCAGCTTATTTGGGGGAGGGAATGAGCAGTTCTTC. This sequence encodes CASSLFGGGNEQFF. The chain joins TRBV7-3 to TRBJ2-1; TRBD2 matches at 7 bases. Trimming at V came to 2 bases and at J to 7 bases, leaving 5 bases not matched to a gene. CDR1 is SGHTA and CDR2 is FQGTGA in the germline V gene. The CDR3 is 14 amino acids.

For the CDR3, the DNA is TGTGCCAGCAGCATCCGTCGGGTTATGAAGGATTCACCCCTCCACTTT. Its translation is CASSIRRVMKDSPLHF. The chain links TRBV21-1 to TRBJ1-6. TRBV21-1 is described as a pseudogene. This CDR3 region has 16 residues.

The DNA for the CDR3 is TGCGCCAGCAGCCCCAGCGACAGACCTTCCTACGAGCAGTACTTC. Translating it yields CASSPSDRPSYEQYF. This rearrangement joins TRBV4-1 to TRBJ2-7, with TRBD1 as a possible D gene (5 bases). Germline V CDR1 and CDR2: MGHRA, YSYEKL. There are 15 residues in the CDR3. V was cut by 4 bases and J by 1 base, with 14 bases left in between.

The rearrangement uses TRBV15 and TRBJ2-5; 7 bases match TRBD2. Germline V gene sequence: CDR1 LNHNV, CDR2 YYDKDF (reference sequence). This CDR3 comprises 15 residues. Trimming took 5 bases from V and 4 from J; bases not matched to a gene: 10. The CDR3 reads CATSPERGLRETQYF. The CDR3 DNA sequence: TGTGCCACCAGCCCCGAGCGGGGCCTCCGAGAGACCCAGTACTTC. Full variable domain (remainder filled in from reference TRBV15 and TRBJ2-5): DAMVIQNPRYQVTQFGKPVTLSCSQTLNHNVMYWYQQKSSQAPKLLFHYYDKDFNNEADTPDNFQSRRPNTSFCFLDIRSPGLGDTAMYLCATSPERGLRETQYFGPGTRLLVL.